This T cell receptor beta chain was recorded in a study of post-analysis software for immune sequencing data. For the study at large: Recorded disease courses covered relapsing-remitting, secondary progressive and progressive-relapsing multiple sclerosis. Some patients had no subtype annotation.

This CDR3 comprises 15 residues. The V gene end was trimmed by 0 bases and the J gene end by 4 bases; junction bases not matched to a gene: 4. Germline-derived CDR1 and CDR2 are SGHRS and YFSETQ. Prepared libraries of TCR beta cDNA carried unique molecular identifiers. TCRdb independently ran MiXCR on the PCR reads; one entry per CDR3 protein. Here the sample spans about 540,000 distinct CDR3 sequences, roughly 34% being singletons. Study results and caveats: Controls showed lower frequencies than patients for four to six TRBV segments, and TRBV5-6, TRBV5-1 and TRBV20-1 were among these. People with multiple sclerosis had a significantly lower normalized Chao1 diversity than controls did.

With regard to this clonotype: Its cognate antigen is unknown.

This clonotype was sampled from a girl younger than 18 with multiple sclerosis. Sequenced material: blood. This chain links TRBV5-1 with TRBJ2-1, with TRBD1 matching 7 bases. CDR3 loop: CASSLGGQFYNEQFF. In nucleotides, the CDR3 is TGCGCCAGCAGCTTGGGGGGACAGTTTTACAATGAGCAGTTCTTC. The variable domain in full, completed from reference TRBV5-1 and TRBJ2-1, reads KAGVTQTPRYLIKTRGQQVTLSCSPISGHRSVSWYQQTPGQGLQFLFEYFSETQRNKGNFPGRFSGRQFSNSRSEMNVSTLELGDSALYLCASSLGGQFYNEQFFGPGTRLTVL.